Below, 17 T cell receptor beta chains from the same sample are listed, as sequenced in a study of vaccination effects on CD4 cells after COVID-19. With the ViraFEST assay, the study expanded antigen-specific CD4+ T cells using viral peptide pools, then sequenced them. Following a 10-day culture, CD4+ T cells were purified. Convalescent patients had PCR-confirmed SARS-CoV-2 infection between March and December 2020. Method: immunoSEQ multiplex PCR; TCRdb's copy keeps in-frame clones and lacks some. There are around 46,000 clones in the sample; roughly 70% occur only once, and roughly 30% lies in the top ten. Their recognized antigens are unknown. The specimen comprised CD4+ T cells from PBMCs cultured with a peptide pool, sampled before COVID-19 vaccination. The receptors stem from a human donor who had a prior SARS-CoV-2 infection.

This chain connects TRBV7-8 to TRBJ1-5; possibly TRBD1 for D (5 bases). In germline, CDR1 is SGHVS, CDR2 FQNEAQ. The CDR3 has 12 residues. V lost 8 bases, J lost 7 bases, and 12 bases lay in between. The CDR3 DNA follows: TGTGCCAGCGGAGACGAGGGGCAGCCCCAGCATTTT. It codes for CASGDEGQPQHF.

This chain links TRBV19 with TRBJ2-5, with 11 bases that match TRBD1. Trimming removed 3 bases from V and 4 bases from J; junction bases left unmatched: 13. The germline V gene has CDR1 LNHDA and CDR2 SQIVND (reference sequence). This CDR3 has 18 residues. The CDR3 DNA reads TGTGCCAGTAGTATCCTGAGGACAGGGGGCGCGGGTCGAGAGACCCAGTACTTC. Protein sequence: CASSILRTGGAGRETQYF.

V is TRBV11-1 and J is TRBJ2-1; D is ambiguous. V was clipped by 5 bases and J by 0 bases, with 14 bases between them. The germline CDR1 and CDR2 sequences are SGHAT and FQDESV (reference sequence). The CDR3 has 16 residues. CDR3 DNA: TGTGCCAGCAGCCTCCGAGACCCGAGCTCCTACAATGAGCAGTTCTTC. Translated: CASSLRDPSSYNEQFF. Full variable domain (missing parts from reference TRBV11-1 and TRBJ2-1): EAEVAQSPRYKITEKSQAVAFWCDPISGHATLYWYRQILGQGPELLVQFQDESVVDDSQLPKDRFSAERLKGVDSTLKIQPAELGDSAMYLCASSLRDPSSYNEQFFGPGTRLTVL.

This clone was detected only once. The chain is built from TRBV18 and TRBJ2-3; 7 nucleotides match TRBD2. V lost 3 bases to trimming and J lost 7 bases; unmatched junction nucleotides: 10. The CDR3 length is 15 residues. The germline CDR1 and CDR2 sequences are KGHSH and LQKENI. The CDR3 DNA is TGTGCCAGCTCACCTATGAGCGGGGATAGGTATACGCAGTATTTT. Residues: CASSPMSGDRYTQYF.

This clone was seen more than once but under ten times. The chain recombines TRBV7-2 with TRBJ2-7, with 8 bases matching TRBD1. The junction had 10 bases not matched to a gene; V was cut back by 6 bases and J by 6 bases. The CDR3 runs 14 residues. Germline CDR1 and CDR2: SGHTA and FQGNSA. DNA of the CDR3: TGTGCCAGCAGAAGCGGACAGGGACCTTTCGAGCAGTACTTC. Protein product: CASRSGQGPFEQYF.

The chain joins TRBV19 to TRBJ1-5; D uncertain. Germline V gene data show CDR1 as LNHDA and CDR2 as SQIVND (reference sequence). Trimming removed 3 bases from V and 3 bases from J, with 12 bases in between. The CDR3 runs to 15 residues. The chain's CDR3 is CASSIGVTDNQPQHF. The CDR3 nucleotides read TGTGCCAGTAGTATCGGGGTCACCGACAATCAGCCCCAGCATTTT.

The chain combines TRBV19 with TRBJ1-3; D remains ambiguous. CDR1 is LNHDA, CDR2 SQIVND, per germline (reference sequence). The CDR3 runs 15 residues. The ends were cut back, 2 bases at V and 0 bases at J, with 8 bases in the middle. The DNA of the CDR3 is TGTGCCAGTAGTATACCCGAAAGCTCTGGAAACACCATATATTTT. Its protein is CASSIPESSGNTIYF.

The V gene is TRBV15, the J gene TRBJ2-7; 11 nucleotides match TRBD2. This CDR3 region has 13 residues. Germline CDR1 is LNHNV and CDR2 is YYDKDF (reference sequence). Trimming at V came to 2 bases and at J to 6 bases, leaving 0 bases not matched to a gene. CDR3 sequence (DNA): TGTGCCACCAGCAGACTAGCGGGAGGCGAGCAGTACTTC. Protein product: CATSRLAGGEQYF.

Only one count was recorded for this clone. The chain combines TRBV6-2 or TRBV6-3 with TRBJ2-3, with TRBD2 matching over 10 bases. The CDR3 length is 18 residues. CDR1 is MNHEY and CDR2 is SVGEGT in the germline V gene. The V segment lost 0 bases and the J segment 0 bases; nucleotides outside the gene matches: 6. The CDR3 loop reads CASSYSLLAGASTDTQYF. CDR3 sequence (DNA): TGTGCCAGCAGTTACTCCCTGCTAGCGGGAGCTAGCACAGATACGCAGTATTTT.

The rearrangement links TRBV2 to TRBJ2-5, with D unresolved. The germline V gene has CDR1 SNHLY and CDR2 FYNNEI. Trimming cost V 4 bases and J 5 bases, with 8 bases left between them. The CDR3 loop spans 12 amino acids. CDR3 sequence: CASSVVRETQYF. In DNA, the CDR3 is TGTGCCAGCAGTGTAGTCCGGGAGACCCAGTACTTC.

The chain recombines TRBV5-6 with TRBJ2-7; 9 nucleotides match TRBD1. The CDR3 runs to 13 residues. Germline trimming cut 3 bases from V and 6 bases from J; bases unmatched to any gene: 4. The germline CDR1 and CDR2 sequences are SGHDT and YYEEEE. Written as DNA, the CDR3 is TGTGCCAGCAGCTGGGACAGGGTATCCGAGCAGTACTTC. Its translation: CASSWDRVSEQYF.

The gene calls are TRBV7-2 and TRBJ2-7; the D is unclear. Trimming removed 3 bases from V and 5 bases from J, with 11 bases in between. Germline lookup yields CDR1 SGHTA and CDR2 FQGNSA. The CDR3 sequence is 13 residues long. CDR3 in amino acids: CASSFGPGNEQYF. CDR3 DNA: TGTGCCAGCAGCTTCGGTCCGGGCAACGAGCAGTACTTC.

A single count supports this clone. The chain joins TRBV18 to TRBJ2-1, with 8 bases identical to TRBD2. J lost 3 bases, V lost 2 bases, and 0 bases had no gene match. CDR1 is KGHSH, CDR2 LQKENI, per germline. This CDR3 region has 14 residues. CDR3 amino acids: CASSPSGGYNEQFF. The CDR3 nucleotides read TGTGCCAGCTCACCAAGCGGGGGCTACAATGAGCAGTTCTTC.

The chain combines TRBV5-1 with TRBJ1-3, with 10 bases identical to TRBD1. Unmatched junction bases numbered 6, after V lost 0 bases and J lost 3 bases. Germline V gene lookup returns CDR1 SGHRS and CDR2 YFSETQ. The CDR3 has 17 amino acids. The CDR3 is CASSLETGGAYGNTIYF. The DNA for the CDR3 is TGCGCCAGCAGCTTGGAGACAGGGGGCGCATATGGAAACACCATATATTTT.

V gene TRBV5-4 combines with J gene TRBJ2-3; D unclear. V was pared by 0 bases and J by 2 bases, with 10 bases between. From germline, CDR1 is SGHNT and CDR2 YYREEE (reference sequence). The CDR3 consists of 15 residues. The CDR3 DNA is TGTGCCAGCAGCTTGGCTCATCTAAACACAGATACGCAGTATTTT. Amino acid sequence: CASSLAHLNTDTQYF.

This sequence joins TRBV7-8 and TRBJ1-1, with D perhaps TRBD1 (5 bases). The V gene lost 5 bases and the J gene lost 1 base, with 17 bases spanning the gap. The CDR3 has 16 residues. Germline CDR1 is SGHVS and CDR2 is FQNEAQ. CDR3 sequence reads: CASSPGYWGENTEAFF. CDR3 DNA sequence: TGTGCCAGCAGCCCGGGGTACTGGGGGGAGAACACTGAAGCTTTCTTT.

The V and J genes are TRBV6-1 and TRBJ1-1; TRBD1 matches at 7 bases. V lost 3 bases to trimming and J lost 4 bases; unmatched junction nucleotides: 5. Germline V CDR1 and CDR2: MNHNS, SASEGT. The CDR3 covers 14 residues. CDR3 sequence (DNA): TGTGCCAGCAGTGACAGACAGGGTGGCACTGAAGCTTTCTTT. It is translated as CASSDRQGGTEAFF.